This T cell receptor beta chain originates from a study of blood T cells in healthy people across ages. It was with a sample-barcoded 5' primer and a J-beta primer mix that a second PCR of roughly 7 to 12 cycles was run. TCRdb reprocessed the 5' RACE reads with MiXCR, giving one entry per CDR3 protein. The repertoire consists of 780,000 or so distinct CDR3 sequences, with roughly three fifths occurring once and the leading ten covering roughly 24%. There are 13 residues in the CDR3. Germline V CDR1 and CDR2: SQVTM, ANQGSEA. V shed 5 bases, J shed 5 bases, and the junction held 8 bases outside the gene matches.

The specimen was blood. The sequence came from a man between 35 and 55 years old in good health. This chain joins TRBV29-1 and TRBJ1-2, with 7 bases identical to TRBD1. This chain's CDR3 is CSVPTGTEYGYTF. The CDR3 DNA sequence: TGCAGCGTTCCAACCGGGACAGAATATGGCTACACCTTC.